The 26 T cell receptor beta chains given below trace back to one sample, sequenced in a study of blood T cell repertoires in COVID-19. Clones were sequenced by immunoSEQ multiplex PCR, and TCRdb holds only the in-frame ones, with some missing. This sample has hundreds of thousands of clones, with over 75% found just once. The specimen was PBMCs or T cells enriched from blood (not recorded which). The origin of the receptors is a man aged 40-50 years in a cohort exposed to, infected with or recovered from COVID-19 (not recorded which).

In its sample, this clone was seen once. The rearrangement links TRBV7-2 to TRBJ2-7; D possibly corresponds to TRBD2 (8 bases). Looked up from germline, CDR1 is SGHTA and CDR2 is FQGNSA. This CDR3 region has 15 residues. The germline V and J ends were trimmed by 3 bases and 2 bases, with 14 bases remaining between them. CDR3 DNA: TGTGCCAGCAGCTTTAGCGGGACAGAGGCCTACGAGCAGTACTTC. The encoded protein is CASSFSGTEAYEQYF.

This clone was seen more than once but under ten times. The chain carries TRBV15 and TRBJ1-4, with 8 bases identical to TRBD1. After removal of 4 bases from V and 6 bases from J, the junction contained 7 bases not matched to a gene. CDR1 and CDR2 from the germline V gene are LNHNV and YYDKDF (reference sequence). The CDR3 length is 15 residues. The CDR3 region is CATSIQDRDDEKLFF. The CDR3 coding sequence is TGTGCCACCAGCATCCAGGACAGGGACGATGAAAAACTGTTTTTT.

The gene calls are TRBV27 and TRBJ1-1; 7 nucleotides line up with TRBD1. V gave up 8 bases and J gave up 5 bases; unmatched junction bases: 14. CDR3 length: 15 amino acids. Germline CDR1 and CDR2: MNHEY and SMNVEV (reference sequence). CDR3 sequence (DNA): TGTGCCAGCGGGTTTTACCGGGACAGCAATACTGAAGCTTTCTTT. As protein: CASGFYRDSNTEAFF.

In DNA form, the CDR3 reads TGTGCCAGCAGATTTGGTGGAGGGATTGCCTACGAGCAGTACTTC. Protein product: CASRFGGGIAYEQYF. The chain carries TRBV27 and TRBJ2-7, with D perhaps matching TRBD2 (6 bases). The V end lost 6 bases, the J end lost 2 bases, and 17 bases lay between the germline ends. Germline-derived CDR1 and CDR2 are MNHEY and SMNVEV (reference sequence). The CDR3 length is 15 residues.

The chain joins TRBV27 to TRBJ2-3, with 13 nucleotides matching TRBD2. This CDR3 has 17 amino acids. J gave up 3 bases and V 5 bases, and 8 bases lay outside the gene matches. The germline gives CDR1 MNHEY, CDR2 SMNVEV (reference sequence). The CDR3 DNA sequence: TGTGCCAGCAGTCTTCGGACTAGCGGGAGAAGGACAGATACGCAGTATTTT. As protein: CASSLRTSGRRTDTQYF.

This clone is a singleton in its sample. V is TRBV21-1 and J is TRBJ2-3; the D call of TRBD1 is as the table states it, not checked on the DNA. TRBV21-1 is a recognized pseudogene. The length of the CDR3 is 16 residues. The CDR3 nucleotides read TGTGCCAGCAGCTTTACAGGGGGCCGGAGCACAGATACGCAGTATTTT. Residues: CASSFTGGRSTDTQYF.

The chain links TRBV2 to TRBJ2-3; D gene ambiguous. With 3 bases removed from V and 4 bases from J, the gap between germline ends came to 11 bases. This CDR3 is built from 14 residues. CDR1 and CDR2 from the germline V gene are SNHLY and FYNNEI. The CDR3 nucleotides are TGTGCCAGCAGTGATGCCGACTCCCCAGATACGCAGTATTTT. Amino acid sequence: CASSDADSPDTQYF.

The DNA for the CDR3 is TGTGCCAGCAGCTCAGGGGGTTCTCCAGATACGCAGTATTTT. Residues: CASSSGGSPDTQYF. The chain links TRBV7-2 to TRBJ2-3, with TRBD1 matching 7 bases. The V and J ends lost 4 bases and 4 bases, in that order; junction bases with no gene match: 5. The CDR3 contains 14 residues. Germline V gene sequence: CDR1 SGHTA, CDR2 FQGNSA. The variable domain in full, with the rest retrieved from reference TRBV7-2 and TRBJ2-3, is GAGVSQSPSNKVTEKGKDVELRCDPISGHTALYWYRQSLGQGLEFLIYFQGNSAPDKSGLPSDRFSAERTGGSVSTLTIQRTQQEDSAVYLCASSSGGSPDTQYFGPGTRLTVL.

About this clone: The sample holds other DNA sequences that translate to the same CDR3. The chain has TRBV5-1 and TRBJ2-5; possibly TRBD2 for D (5 bases). This CDR3 is 13 amino acids long. V was shortened by 3 bases and J by 4 bases, with 10 bases between the two germline ends. Germline V lookup: CDR1 SGHRS, CDR2 YFSETQ. DNA for the CDR3: TGCGCCAGCAGCTCGAGAGGAGGAGAGACCCAGTACTTC. This sequence encodes CASSSRGGETQYF.

There are a few counts of this clone. In DNA, the CDR3 is TGTGCCAGTAGTATGGGGGGGTATTCACCCCTCCACTTT. The encoded protein is CASSMGGYSPLHF. V usage is TRBV19 and J usage is TRBJ1-6; D might be TRBD1 (5 bases). This CDR3 region has 13 residues. Per the germline V gene, CDR1 is LNHDA and CDR2 is SQIVND (reference sequence). The V end was cut by 3 bases, the J end by 8 bases, with 8 bases between. Full variable domain (remainder filled in from reference TRBV19 and TRBJ1-6): DGGITQSPKYLFRKEGQNVTLSCEQNLNHDAMYWYRQDPGQGLRLIYYSQIVNDFQKGDIAEGYSVSREKKESFPLTVTSAQKNPTAFYLCASSMGGYSPLHFGNGTRLTVT.

This clone has more than one count but fewer than ten. The chain uses TRBV19 and TRBJ1-2, with 8 bases lining up with TRBD1. After removal of 8 bases from V and 5 bases from J, the junction contained 10 bases not matched to a gene. Looked up from germline, CDR1 is LNHDA and CDR2 is SQIVND (reference sequence). The CDR3 runs to 14 residues. The CDR3 nucleotides are TGTGCCAGTTTCGGACAGGGAGGGAGGTATGGCTACACCTTC. This codes for CASFGQGGRYGYTF.

The CDR3 loop reads CATRWAGVAYEQYF. CDR3 in DNA: TGTGCCACCCGCTGGGCAGGCGTCGCCTACGAGCAGTACTTC. The chain combines TRBV6-5 with TRBJ2-7; no reliable D call. The CDR3 contains 14 residues. Trimming removed 10 bases from V and 2 bases from J, with 18 bases in between. The V gene's germline CDR1 is MNHEY and CDR2 SVGAGI.

The chain carries TRBV6-5 and TRBJ2-7; 10 bases agree with TRBD1. Germline CDR1 is MNHEY and CDR2 is SVGAGI. CDR3 length equals 14 residues. With 6 bases clipped from V and 3 bases from J, the junction kept 5 bases outside the gene matches. CDR3 protein: CASRGQGTHYEQYF. CDR3 DNA sequence: TGTGCCAGCAGGGGACAGGGGACCCACTACGAGCAGTACTTC.

The chain joins TRBV19 to TRBJ2-3, with TRBD2 matching over 8 bases. The ends lost 7 bases at V and 6 bases at J; junction bases unmatched: 9. Germline V CDR1 and CDR2: LNHDA, SQIVND (reference sequence). The length of the CDR3 is 14 residues. The CDR3 nucleotides are TGTGCCAGTACGAGCGGGAGTCGGATCGATACGCAGTATTTT. Its translation: CASTSGSRIDTQYF. The variable domain in full, with the rest retrieved from reference TRBV19 and TRBJ2-3, is DGGITQSPKYLFRKEGQNVTLSCEQNLNHDAMYWYRQDPGQGLRLIYYSQIVNDFQKGDIAEGYSVSREKKESFPLTVTSAQKNPTAFYLCASTSGSRIDTQYFGPGTRLTVL.

This sequence joins TRBV28 and TRBJ2-7; TRBD1 aligns across 7 bases. This CDR3 has 15 amino acids. V lost 1 base, J lost 3 bases, and 6 bases stayed unmatched. The germline V gene has CDR1 MDHEN and CDR2 SYDVKM. The CDR3 DNA reads as TGTGCCAGCAGTTTATCTTGGACAGGCCACTACGAGCAGTACTTC. Protein: CASSLSWTGHYEQYF. The full variable domain, with the rest looked up from reference TRBV28 and TRBJ2-7, is DVKVTQSSRYLVKRTGEKVFLECVQDMDHENMFWYRQDPGLGLRLIYFSYDVKMKEKGDIPEGYSVSREKKERFSLILESASTNQTSMYLCASSLSWTGHYEQYFGPGTRLTVT.

The chain has TRBV11-2 and TRBJ2-7; D is undetermined. V was cut by 1 base and J by 2 bases, with 6 bases left in between. The CDR3 length is 13 residues. The germline gives CDR1 SGHAT, CDR2 FQNNGV. The CDR3 loop reads CASSLGSAYEQYF. The CDR3 DNA sequence: TGTGCCAGCAGCTTAGGGAGTGCCTACGAGCAGTACTTC. Using reference TRBV11-2 and TRBJ2-7 for the parts outside the CDR3, the full variable domain is EAGVAQSPRYKIIEKRQSVAFWCNPISGHATLYWYQQILGQGPKLLIQFQNNGVVDDSQLPKDRFSAERLKGVDSTLKIQPAKLEDSAVYLCASSLGSAYEQYFGPGTRLTVT.

The chain is built from TRBV11-2 and TRBJ2-3, with TRBD1 matching 7 bases. V was clipped by 1 base and J by 1 base; unmatched bases: 2. The CDR3 loop spans 15 amino acids. CDR1 SGHAT and CDR2 FQNNGV come from the germline V gene. CDR3 protein: CASSLAGTGTDTQYF. The CDR3 region has the DNA TGTGCCAGCAGCTTAGCCGGGACAGGCACAGATACGCAGTATTTT.

In DNA, the CDR3 is TGTGCCAGCAGTTCCAGGGTCGGGGCCAACGTCCTGACTTTC. Translation: CASSSRVGANVLTF. The V call is TRBV27, the J call TRBJ2-6; possibly TRBD1 for D (5 bases). V lost 4 bases, J lost 4 bases, and 8 bases lay in between. Germline V gives CDR1 MNHEY, CDR2 SMNVEV (reference sequence). The CDR3 loop spans 14 amino acids.

V is TRBV3-1 (or the pseudogene TRBV3-2) and J is TRBJ1-5; possible D gene TRBD1, 5 bases. CDR1 LGHDT and CDR2 YNNKEL come from the germline V gene (reference sequence). The CDR3 extends over 13 amino acids. V lost 2 bases, J lost 6 bases, and 8 bases lay in between. This CDR3 reads CASSQTGGQPQHF. The CDR3 DNA sequence: TGTGCCAGCAGCCAAACCGGGGGTCAGCCCCAGCATTTT.

The V call is TRBV19, the J call TRBJ2-4; TRBD2 aligns across 16 bases. This CDR3 is 18 amino acids long. J lost 3 bases, V lost 6 bases, and 8 bases had no gene match. Germline CDR1 reads LNHDA; CDR2 reads SQIVND (reference sequence). CDR3 in amino acids: CASRGTSGRGDGKNIQYF. CDR3 coding DNA: TGTGCCAGTAGGGGGACTAGCGGGAGGGGTGATGGCAAAAACATTCAGTACTTC.

The chain combines TRBV27 with TRBJ2-1, with TRBD2 matching over 9 bases. The CDR3 has 11 amino acids. Germline-derived CDR1 and CDR2 are MNHEY and SMNVEV (reference sequence). CDR3 amino acids: CGVRGGGEQFF. CDR3 bases: TGTGGCGTGCGGGGGGGAGGTGAGCAGTTCTTC.

This sequence joins TRBV28 and TRBJ1-5, with 7 bases aligning to TRBD1. V trimming: 6 bases; J trimming: 0 bases; junction bases outside the gene matches: 11. Germline CDR1 and CDR2: MDHEN and SYDVKM. CDR3 length: 17 residues. As DNA, the CDR3 is TGTGCCAGCAGCCAAGGACAGGCCCCGTATAGCAATCAGCCCCAGCATTTT. Encoded protein: CASSQGQAPYSNQPQHF.

V is TRBV24-1 and J is TRBJ2-7; D is perhaps TRBD1 (6 bases). CDR1 and CDR2 (germline): KGHDR, SFDVKD. This CDR3 is 15 amino acids long. V lost 2 bases and J 7 bases, leaving 17 bases between the germline ends. CDR3 in DNA: TGTGCCACCAGTGATTCTCGGACAGCTCTGGGAGAGCAGTACTTC. Residues: CATSDSRTALGEQYF.

This chain uses TRBV7-8 with TRBJ1-5; tentative D call: TRBD1 (5 bases). Trimming pared 0 bases from V and 2 bases from J, leaving 11 bases between. Germline lookup yields CDR1 SGHVS and CDR2 FQNEAQ. This CDR3 spans 16 amino acids. The chain's CDR3 is CASSLAPGSGNQPQHF. The DNA for the CDR3 is TGTGCCAGCAGCTTAGCTCCAGGGTCGGGCAATCAGCCCCAGCATTTT. Variable domain in full (rest from reference TRBV7-8 and TRBJ1-5): GAGVSQSPRYKVAKRGQDVALRCDPISGHVSLFWYQQALGQGPEFLTYFQNEAQLDKSGLPSDRFFAERPEGSVSTLKIQRTQQEDSAVYLCASSLAPGSGNQPQHFGDGTRLSIL.

The sample holds one count of this clone. The V and J genes are TRBV18 and TRBJ2-7; D call uncertain. Germline lookup yields CDR1 KGHSH and CDR2 LQKENI. V lost 3 bases and J 9 bases, leaving 9 bases between the germline ends. The CDR3 is 11 amino acids. In nucleotides, the CDR3 is TGTGCCAGCTCACCGGAGACCGTGCAGTACTTC. Translating gives CASSPETVQYF.

The chain joins TRBV5-1 to TRBJ1-4; no reliable D call. V lost 4 bases and J lost 4, with 8 bases in between. The CDR3 runs to 13 residues. Looked up from germline, CDR1 is SGHRS and CDR2 is YFSETQ. CDR3 bases: TGCGCCAGCAGCCCCTCAGTTAATGAAAAACTGTTTTTT. It is translated as CASSPSVNEKLFF.